Following are 8 T cell receptor beta chains from one sample sequenced in a study of T cell clones after liver transplantation. Profiled with immunoSEQ multiplex PCR; TCRdb holds only in-frame clones, not every one. The repertoire holds tens of thousands of clones, with approximately 70% as singletons. The sequences come from CD4+ T cells from blood, collected at the roughly 16-month timepoint. Receptors were obtained from a human patient who received a liver transplant. Some T cells may be graft donor cells.

By sample share, this clone is medium-sized. The chain has TRBV19 and TRBJ2-2; 9 bases are a match to TRBD1. After removal of 6 bases from V and 2 bases from J, the junction contained 7 bases not matched to a gene. There are 16 residues in the CDR3. Germline CDR1 is LNHDA and CDR2 is SQIVND (reference sequence). The CDR3 loop is CASRTPGQGNTGELFF. CDR3 DNA sequence: TGTGCCAGTAGGACTCCGGGACAGGGAAACACCGGGGAGCTGTTTTTT. Looking up the rest from reference TRBV19 and TRBJ2-2 gives the full variable domain: DGGITQSPKYLFRKEGQNVTLSCEQNLNHDAMYWYRQDPGQGLRLIYYSQIVNDFQKGDIAEGYSVSREKKESFPLTVTSAQKNPTAFYLCASRTPGQGNTGELFFGEGSRLTVL.

This sequence joins TRBV27 and TRBJ2-1; possibly TRBD2 for D (7 bases). The CDR3 runs to 16 residues. CDR1 and CDR2 from the germline V gene are MNHEY and SMNVEV (reference sequence). The V end was cut by 5 bases, the J end by 3 bases, with 17 bases between. The CDR3, as DNA: TGTGCCAGCAGTACCCCGTTAGGGGGGGGCTACAATGAGCAGTTCTTC. This encodes CASSTPLGGGYNEQFF.

J is TRBJ2-1 and V is TRBV7-9; 9 bases match TRBD1. With 2 bases clipped from V and 8 bases from J, the junction kept 4 bases outside the gene matches. The CDR3 sequence is 14 residues long. CDR1 is SEHNR, CDR2 FQNEAQ, per germline (reference sequence). DNA of the CDR3: TGTGCCAGCAGCTTAAGAACAGGGGGCGATGAGCAGTTCTTC. Its protein is CASSLRTGGDEQFF.

V is TRBV27 and J is TRBJ1-1, with a tentative D call TRBD1 (6 bases). V was cut by 11 bases and J by 0 bases, with 16 bases left in between. The CDR3 contains 14 residues. Germline values: CDR1 MNHEY, CDR2 SMNVEV (reference sequence). The CDR3 protein is CAGQGRDMNTEAFF. The CDR3 bases are TGTGCCGGGCAGGGGAGGGACATGAACACTGAAGCTTTCTTT.

The rearrangement uses TRBV4-2 and TRBJ2-5, with 10 bases fitting TRBD2. With 0 bases clipped from V and 1 base from J, the junction kept 14 bases outside the gene matches. The germline V gene has CDR1 LGHNA and CDR2 YNFKEQ. The CDR3 length is 20 residues. The CDR3 sequence is CASSQDWGSGGTGFQETQYF. The CDR3 DNA reads TGTGCCAGCAGCCAAGATTGGGGTAGCGGGGGGACCGGCTTCCAAGAGACCCAGTACTTC.

The chain employs TRBV5-1 and TRBJ1-4, with D tentatively TRBD1 (6 bases). Germline V lookup: CDR1 SGHRS, CDR2 YFSETQ. The CDR3 loop spans 14 amino acids. Trimming removed 2 bases at V and 8 bases at J, with 13 bases between. DNA for the CDR3: TGCGCCAGCAGCTTACAGGGAAGGGAAGAAAAACTGTTTTTT. Translating gives CASSLQGREEKLFF.

This clone turned up a few times. The chain is built from TRBV10-2 and TRBJ1-5; a weak D match, TRBD1 (5 bases). Looked up from germline, CDR1 is WSHSY and CDR2 is SAAADI. Deletions cut 7 bases from V and 7 bases from J, with 14 bases between. This CDR3 has 13 amino acids. Here the CDR3 DNA reads TGCGCCAGCAATTCGGGGGTCGGGCAGCCCCAGCATTTT. As protein: CASNSGVGQPQHF.

To note about this clone: The same CDR3 is also encoded by other DNA sequences in this sample. This chain connects TRBV6-5 to TRBJ1-3; D gene unclear. The CDR3 spans 16 residues. V lost 0 bases to trimming and J lost 0 bases, with 9 bases between them. Germline lookup yields CDR1 MNHEY and CDR2 SVGAGI. CDR3 bases: TGTGCCAGCAGTTACTCGAGGCCGAGCTCTGGAAACACCATATATTTT. Amino acids: CASSYSRPSSGNTIYF.